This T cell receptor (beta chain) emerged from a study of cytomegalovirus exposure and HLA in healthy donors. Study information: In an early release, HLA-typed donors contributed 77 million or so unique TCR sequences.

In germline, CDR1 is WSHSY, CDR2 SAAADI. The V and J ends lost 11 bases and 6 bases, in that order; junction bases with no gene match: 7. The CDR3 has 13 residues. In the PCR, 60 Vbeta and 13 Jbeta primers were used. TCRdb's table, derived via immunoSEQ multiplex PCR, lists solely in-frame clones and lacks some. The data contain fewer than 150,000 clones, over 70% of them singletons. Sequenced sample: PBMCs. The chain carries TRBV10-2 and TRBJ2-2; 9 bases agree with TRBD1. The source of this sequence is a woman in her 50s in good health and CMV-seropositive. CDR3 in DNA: TGCGCCGCATCGGACAGGGGAGCCGGGGAGCTGTTTTTT. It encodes CAASDRGAGELFF.